These T cell receptor beta chains were read from a single sample in a study of cytomegalovirus exposure and HLA in healthy donors. Profiling relied on immunoSEQ multiplex PCR, and the TCRdb table lists in-frame clones only, not all of them. This sample has under 200,000 clones, with about 72% found just once. Sequenced: PBMCs. These receptors all stem from a girl under 18 in good health and CMV-seronegative. The CDR3 runs from the conserved cysteine through the conserved F or W. D genes are given only for firm matches. Expanded clones are given a class, and other clones once, few, many or no size at all.

D: -; size: -; J: TRBJ2-5; V: TRBV6-1; CDR3: CATRPGLLEETQYF; DNA: TGTGCCACCAGACCGGGACTCCTAGAAGAGACCCAGTACTTC
D: TRBD1; size: -; J: TRBJ1-2; V: TRBV7-9; CDR3: CASSARTGTNYGYTF; DNA: TGTGCCAGCAGCGCCCGGACAGGAACTAACTATGGCTACACCTTC
D: -; size: -; J: TRBJ2-7; V: TRBV10-3; CDR3: CAIRPSGEAEYEQYF; DNA: TGTGCCATCAGGCCGTCGGGGGAGGCCGAATACGAGCAGTACTTC
D: TRBD2; size: -; J: TRBJ2-5; V: TRBV7-9; CDR3: CASSPGTSGGAEETQYF; DNA: TGTGCCAGCAGCCCCGGGACTAGCGGGGGGGCCGAGGAGACCCAGTACTTC
D: -; size: -; J: TRBJ1-2; V: TRBV5-1; CDR3: CASRPLAGPRGDGYTF; DNA: TGCGCCAGCAGGCCCCTGGCGGGGCCTCGGGGGGATGGCTACACCTTC
D: TRBD1; size: -; J: TRBJ1-2; V: TRBV19; CDR3: CASIPDRGRGGYTF; DNA: TGTGCCAGTATCCCGGACAGGGGGCGAGGAGGCTACACCTTC
D: -; size: -; J: TRBJ1-1; V: TRBV5-4; CDR3: CASSPKTANTEAFF; DNA: TGTGCCAGCAGCCCAAAGACAGCGAACACTGAAGCTTTCTTT
D: -; size: few; J: TRBJ1-5; V: TRBV27; CDR3: CASNNPGSNQPQHF; DNA: TGTGCCAGCAATAATCCAGGGAGCAATCAGCCCCAGCATTTT
D: -; size: once; J: TRBJ1-2; V: TRBV6-5; CDR3: CASSYRQVTYGYTF; DNA: TGTGCCAGCAGTTATAGACAGGTTACCTATGGCTACACCTTC
D: -; size: -; J: TRBJ1-3; V: TRBV6-6; CDR3: CASSRPLKGSGNTIYF; DNA: TGTGCCAGCAGTCGGCCCCTGAAGGGGTCTGGAAACACCATATATTTT
D: TRBD1; size: -; J: TRBJ1-1; V: TRBV5-1; CDR3: CASSYDRARGDTEAFF; DNA: TGCGCCAGCAGCTACGACAGGGCAAGAGGGGACACTGAAGCTTTCTTT
D: -; size: -; J: TRBJ1-4; V: TRBV6-1; CDR3: CASSEWGRAEKLFF; DNA: TGTGCCAGCAGTGAATGGGGCAGGGCTGAAAAACTGTTTTTT
D: TRBD1; size: -; J: TRBJ1-2; V: TRBV27; CDR3: CASSLSGQVMTGYTF; DNA: TGTGCCAGCAGTTTATCGGGACAGGTCATGACGGGCTACACCTTC
D: TRBD1; size: -; J: TRBJ1-4; V: TRBV10-3; CDR3: CAISEEGTGVSEKLFF; DNA: TGTGCCATCAGTGAGGAGGGGACAGGAGTGAGTGAAAAACTGTTTTTT
D: -; size: -; J: TRBJ1-3; V: TRBV5-1; CDR3: CASSPDIRPPGKAGNTIYF; DNA: TGCGCCAGCAGCCCCGATATCCGTCCTCCGGGGAAGGCGGGAAACACCATATATTTT
D: -; size: -; J: TRBJ1-1; V: TRBV9; CDR3: CASSEGGGQNTEAFF; DNA: TGTGCCAGCAGCGAGGGAGGGGGACAGAACACTGAAGCTTTCTTT
D: TRBD1; size: few; J: TRBJ2-1; V: TRBV7-7; CDR3: CASSAGTGGHNEQFF; DNA: TGTGCTAGCAGCGCAGGGACAGGGGGGCACAATGAGCAGTTCTTC
D: TRBD1; size: -; J: TRBJ1-6; V: TRBV4-1; CDR3: CASSQAPGQSNSPLHF; DNA: TGCGCCAGCAGCCAGGCTCCGGGACAGAGTAATTCACCCCTCCACTTT
D: -; size: -; J: TRBJ1-5; V: TRBV15; CDR3: CATSGLRGSDQPQHF; DNA: TGTGCCACCAGCGGCCTCAGGGGATCGGATCAGCCCCAGCATTTT
D: -; size: -; J: TRBJ1-1; V: TRBV2; CDR3: CASNIRRGNTEAFF; DNA: TGTGCCAGCAACATCAGAAGGGGAAACACTGAAGCTTTCTTT
D: TRBD1; size: -; J: TRBJ1-6; V: TRBV6-6; CDR3: CASTPGQGNSSPLHF; DNA: TGTGCCAGCACACCGGGACAGGGAAATTCTTCACCCCTCCACTTT
D: -; size: few; J: TRBJ2-4; V: TRBV5-4; CDR3: CASSSQTGPKNIQYF; DNA: TGTGCCAGCAGCTCACAAACAGGACCCAAAAACATTCAGTACTTC
D: -; size: -; J: TRBJ2-7; V: TRBV13; CDR3: CASSPGQTSYEQYF; DNA: TGTGCCAGCAGCCCAGGACAGACGTCCTACGAGCAGTACTTC
D: TRBD1; size: -; J: TRBJ2-3; V: TRBV4-1; CDR3: CASSQDLTGRFTDTQYF; DNA: TGCGCCAGCAGCCAAGATTTGACAGGGAGATTCACAGATACGCAGTATTTT
D: TRBD1; size: -; J: TRBJ1-6; V: TRBV5-8; CDR3: CASPKGTGPYNSPLHF; DNA: TGTGCCAGCCCAAAGGGGACAGGGCCCTATAATTCACCCCTCCACTTT
D: TRBD1; size: -; J: TRBJ2-7; V: TRBV12-5; CDR3: CASGLGGTGSSYEQYF; DNA: TGTGCTAGTGGTTTGGGTGGGACAGGGAGCTCCTACGAGCAGTACTTC
D: -; size: few; J: TRBJ2-6; V: TRBV5-1; CDR3: CASSPSGTPGSGANVLTF; DNA: TGCGCCAGCAGCCCGAGTGGGACTCCCGGGTCTGGGGCCAACGTCCTGACTTTC
D: TRBD1; size: -; J: TRBJ2-5; V: TRBV30; CDR3: CTSPRDRGQETQYF; DNA: TGTACCTCCCCCCGGGACAGGGGGCAAGAGACCCAGTACTTC
D: TRBD1; size: once; J: TRBJ1-5; V: TRBV9; CDR3: CASSATTGGAGQPQHF; DNA: TGTGCCAGCAGCGCTACTACAGGGGGCGCGGGGCAGCCCCAGCATTTT